This TCR beta chain originates from a study of blood T cell repertoires in COVID-19. Looking at the study overall: Samples taken during acute and convalescent COVID-19 were collected in the United States, Italy and Spain. The cDNA or gDNA used as material had been derived from T cells, B-cell-depleted T cells, or PBMCs.

Authors' processing steps: Estimated nucleated cell counts came from reference gene primer amplification. Repertoires were generated with immunoSEQ multiplex PCR, while TCRdb's copy carries only in-frame clones and drops some. V, J and clone size derive from that table, while D and trimming were established from the DNA sequence. The table has about 130,000 clones, around 86% seen once. Germline values: CDR1 ENHRY, CDR2 SYGVKD. The CDR3 consists of 15 residues. Germline trimming cut 5 bases from V and 5 bases from J; bases unmatched to any gene: 10. This TCR was sampled from an elderly man with active or convalescent COVID-19. The source material was peripheral blood. This chain links TRBV10-3 with TRBJ2-7; 9 bases are shared with TRBD1. The CDR3 nucleotides are TGTGCCATCAGTTCTCAGGACAGGGGAGGCGACGAGCAGTACTTC. Translated, it gives CAISSQDRGGDEQYF.